Each of the 25 T cell receptor beta chains below was sequenced from the same sample in a study of T-cell memory formation after mild COVID-19. In TCRdb, the 5' RACE reads were re-called with MiXCR into one record per CDR3 protein. Seen here are about 340,000 distinct CDR3 sequences, less than 25% observed once, and the top ten hold around 23%. What was sequenced was PBMCs or a T cell subset sorted from them (not recorded which). Every receptor here comes from a man younger than 30 who had mild COVID-19 (a few samples of this study predate the infection). Cell type and time point are not known.

This clonotype appeared a few times. This chain joins TRBV20-1 and TRBJ2-7; 9 bases agree with TRBD2. The V gene's germline CDR1 is DFQATT and CDR2 SNEGSKA (reference sequence). The ends lost 4 bases at V and 3 bases at J; junction bases unmatched: 13. The CDR3 contains 16 residues. CDR3 sequence: CSATPRVLRGGYEQYF. As DNA, the CDR3 is TGCAGTGCTACCCCCCGGGTCTTGCGGGGGGGCTACGAGCAGTACTTC.

This chain uses TRBV14 with TRBJ2-3; D is perhaps TRBD1 (6 bases). V shed 4 bases and J shed 0 bases, with 11 bases lying between them. The CDR3 totals 15 residues. Germline V gene lookup returns CDR1 SGHDN and CDR2 FVKESK. DNA of the CDR3: TGTGCCAGCAGCCCAGGACAGTATAGCACAGATACGCAGTATTTT. It specifies CASSPGQYSTDTQYF.

The V and J genes are TRBV3-1 and TRBJ1-3, with 10 positions matching TRBD1. Germline trimming cut 4 bases from V and 0 bases from J; bases unmatched to any gene: 6. From germline, CDR1 is LGHDT and CDR2 YNNKEL (reference sequence). The CDR3 covers 17 residues. The DNA for the CDR3 is TGTGCCAGCAGCCCAGCCGGGACAGGGGACTCTGGAAACACCATATATTTT. Translating gives CASSPAGTGDSGNTIYF.

This clonotype came up a few times. V is TRBV7-8 and J is TRBJ2-7, with TRBD1 identical over 11 bases. The V segment lost 5 bases and the J segment 5 bases; nucleotides outside the gene matches: 5. The CDR3 is made up of 14 amino acids. Germline V gene data show CDR1 as SGHVS and CDR2 as FQNEAQ. CDR3 loop: CASSSRDRGDEQYV. As DNA, the CDR3 is TGTGCCAGCAGCAGCCGGGACAGGGGGGACGAGCAGTACGTC.

The chain couples TRBV6-5 to TRBJ1-4; D gene uncertain. There are 12 residues in the CDR3. V gave up 4 bases and J gave up 8 bases, with 8 bases separating them. Looked up from germline, CDR1 is MNHEY and CDR2 is SVGAGI. The CDR3 DNA reads as TGTGCCAGCAGTTCGGGCGGCGAAAAACTGTTTTTT. It encodes CASSSGGEKLFF.

This clonotype was picked up a small number of times. The V and J genes are TRBV5-5 and TRBJ2-4; D may be TRBD1 or TRBD2 (5 bases each). This CDR3 has 14 residues. V lost 7 bases, J lost 0 bases, and 11 bases lay in between. Germline values: CDR1 SGHKS, CDR2 YYEKEE (reference sequence). DNA of the CDR3: TGTGCCAGCGAACCGGGGCTAGCCAAAAACATTCAGTACTTC. Translating gives CASEPGLAKNIQYF.

This clonotype was detected only a few times. The chain has TRBV4-3 and TRBJ2-2; D remains ambiguous. The V gene's germline CDR1 is LGHNA and CDR2 YSLEER. V lost 11 bases to trimming and J lost 0 bases, with 13 bases between them. The CDR3 loop spans 14 amino acids. CDR3 residues: CASSYSSNTGELFF. CDR3 bases: TGCGCCTCATCCTACAGTTCGAACACCGGGGAGCTGTTTTTT.

This clonotype has only a few counts. The chain carries TRBV5-1 and TRBJ2-1; 9 nucleotides agree with TRBD1. Germline V gene sequence: CDR1 SGHRS, CDR2 YFSETQ. CDR3 length: 15 residues. The V gene end was trimmed by 4 bases and the J gene end by 8 bases; junction bases not matched to a gene: 10. CDR3 region: CASSAPGTGNDEQFF. CDR3 nucleotides: TGCGCCAGCAGCGCGCCCGGGACAGGGAACGATGAGCAGTTCTTC.

This chain links TRBV6-5 with TRBJ2-1; D is perhaps TRBD2 (7 bases). V was cut by 6 bases and J by 15 bases, with 18 bases left in between. Germline lookup yields CDR1 MNHEY and CDR2 SVGAGI. CDR3 length: 12 amino acids. The CDR3 DNA reads as TGTGCCAGCAGACCCGTGGGGGGGGCCTCGTTCTTC. Translated, it gives CASRPVGGASFF.

This clonotype has just a few counts. V gene TRBV7-9 combines with J gene TRBJ2-7, with D unclear. V was pared by 5 bases and J by 7 bases, with 12 bases between. CDR3 length equals 12 residues. CDR1 is SEHNR and CDR2 is FQNEAQ in the germline V gene (reference sequence). The chain's CDR3 is CASSPGSSEQYF. CDR3 nucleotides: TGTGCCAGCAGCCCGGGTAGCAGTGAGCAGTACTTC.

In its sample, this clonotype was seen a few times. The chain uses TRBV7-9 and TRBJ2-2; tentatively, D is TRBD1 (5 bases). The CDR3 is 14 residues long. The germline V gene encodes CDR1 SEHNR and CDR2 FQNEAQ (reference sequence). Trimming pared 0 bases from V and 5 bases from J, leaving 7 bases between. The CDR3: CASSLATGTGELFF. For the CDR3, the DNA is TGTGCCAGCAGCTTAGCTACAGGAACCGGGGAGCTGTTTTTT.

The V call is TRBV5-1, the J call TRBJ2-5; TRBD2 is a possible D gene (6 bases). Deletions cut 3 bases from V and 6 bases from J, with 9 bases between. CDR1 and CDR2 (germline): SGHRS, YFSETQ. The length of the CDR3 is 12 residues. DNA for the CDR3: TGCGCCAGCAGCTGGGACTCGAAGACCCAGTACTTC. Protein product: CASSWDSKTQYF.

This clonotype was picked up many times. This sequence joins TRBV10-3 and TRBJ1-3; TRBD1 agrees at 7 bases. V lost 5 bases and J lost 0; bases outside the gene matches: 1. The germline CDR1 and CDR2 sequences are ENHRY and SYGVKD. The CDR3 consists of 14 residues. CDR3 nucleotide sequence: TGTGCCATCAGTAGGGACAGCTCTGGAAACACCATATATTTT. This translates into CAISRDSSGNTIYF.

In its sample, this clonotype was seen a few times. The genes are TRBV20-1 and TRBJ1-4; D gene uncertain. Germline assignment: CDR1 DFQATT and CDR2 SNEGSKA (reference sequence). This CDR3 is built from 13 residues. Trimming stripped 2 bases from V and 8 bases from J, with 12 bases between. The CDR3 DNA sequence: TGCAGTGCTAGAACACCGGGAGGGGAAAAACTGTTTTTT. As protein: CSARTPGGEKLFF.

This clonotype was seen only a few times. This chain joins TRBV7-3 and TRBJ1-1; 8 bases map to TRBD1. V lost 6 bases to trimming and J lost 3 bases; unmatched junction nucleotides: 3. From germline, CDR1 is SGHTA and CDR2 FQGTGA. The CDR3 is made up of 13 amino acids. CDR3 amino acids: CASREQGDTEAFF. CDR3 coding DNA: TGTGCCAGCAGGGAACAGGGGGACACTGAAGCTTTCTTT.

This chain links TRBV4-1 with TRBJ2-1; 11 bases agree with TRBD2. V lost 1 base and J lost 0; bases outside the gene matches: 8. Germline V gene lookup returns CDR1 MGHRA and CDR2 YSYEKL. The CDR3 has 19 residues. CDR3 DNA: TGCGCCAGCAGCCAAGTAGGGCTAGCGGGGGGCTTCTCCTACAATGAGCAGTTCTTC. It translates to CASSQVGLAGGFSYNEQFF.

This clonotype showed up just once. This chain joins TRBV27 and TRBJ2-3, with 7 positions matching TRBD1. Germline V gives CDR1 MNHEY, CDR2 SMNVEV (reference sequence). V lost 7 bases, J lost 4 bases, and 5 bases stayed unmatched. The CDR3 contains 13 residues. The CDR3 loop reads CASISQGADTQYF. DNA for the CDR3: TGTGCCAGCATATCGCAGGGGGCAGATACGCAGTATTTT.

The chain has TRBV5-1 and TRBJ2-2; 9 positions agree with TRBD2. V was clipped by 2 bases and J by 4 bases; unmatched bases: 3. Germline CDR1 SGHRS, CDR2 YFSETQ. The CDR3 is 15 residues long. The DNA for the CDR3 is TGCGCCAGCAGCTTCATGACTAGCGGCACCGGGGAGCTGTTTTTT. It yields the protein CASSFMTSGTGELFF.

The CDR3 sequence is CASRRQGGNYPNTEAFF. Here the CDR3 DNA reads TGCGCCAGCAGGAGACAGGGAGGTAACTATCCGAACACTGAAGCTTTCTTT. This chain connects TRBV10-1 to TRBJ1-1; 7 bases fit TRBD1. Trimming took 6 bases from V and 1 from J; bases not matched to a gene: 14. CDR1 is WNHNN and CDR2 is SYGVQD in the germline V gene (reference sequence). The CDR3 totals 17 residues.

V and J are TRBV20-1 and TRBJ1-4, with D unclear. Trimming shortened V by 4 bases and J by 8 bases, and 11 bases separated the two germline ends. This CDR3 is built from 12 residues. The germline V gene has CDR1 DFQATT and CDR2 SNEGSKA (reference sequence). CDR3 nucleotides: TGCAGTGCTACCTTGAGGGAGGAAAAACTGTTTTTT. Translating it yields CSATLREEKLFF.

The rearrangement joins TRBV12-5 to TRBJ2-3; the match to TRBD2 covers 7 bases. J lost 4 bases, V lost 5 bases, and 6 bases had no gene match. The CDR3 runs 14 residues. The germline CDR1 and CDR2 sequences are LGHNT and FRNRAP. Here the CDR3 DNA reads TGTGCTAGTGGTACCCCTGGGGGGGCAGATACGCAGTATTTT. Its translation is CASGTPGGADTQYF.

This chain uses TRBV27 with TRBJ2-5, with a weak D call TRBD1 (7 bases). Germline V gene lookup returns CDR1 MNHEY and CDR2 SMNVEV (reference sequence). Trimming cost V 5 bases and J 2 bases, with 18 bases left between them. The CDR3 extends over 16 amino acids. CDR3 sequence reads: CASSPNRGLVQETQYF. The CDR3 region has the DNA TGTGCCAGCAGTCCTAACAGGGGACTCGTACAAGAGACCCAGTACTTC.

V usage is TRBV15 and J usage is TRBJ2-5; 10 bases line up with TRBD1. The germline V gene has CDR1 LNHNV and CDR2 YYDKDF (reference sequence). CDR3 size: 17 residues. V dropped 0 bases and J dropped 5; count of bases not matched to a gene: 9. The CDR3 nucleotides are TGTGCCACCAGCAGAGATTATCCCGGGACAGGGGATGAGACCCAGTACTTC. Protein: CATSRDYPGTGDETQYF.

There are a few counts of this clonotype. The CDR3 loop is CASSPYRDRSFMNTEAFF. The DNA of the CDR3 is TGTGCCAGCTCACCATATCGGGACAGGAGCTTCATGAACACTGAAGCTTTCTTT. The chain has TRBV18 and TRBJ1-1, with 8 bases matching TRBD1. This CDR3 has 18 residues. V gave up 2 bases and J gave up 0 bases; unmatched junction bases: 11. Germline V lookup: CDR1 KGHSH, CDR2 LQKENI.

The rearrangement joins TRBV21-1 to TRBJ1-2. TRBV21-1 is a pseudogene. CDR3 length equals 17 residues. Here the CDR3 DNA reads TGTGCCAGCAGCAAAGATCGGGGATTGTACGTTAACTATGGCTACACCTTC. This translates into CASSKDRGLYVNYGYTF.